The rows below give T cell receptor beta chains drawn from one sample of a study of blood T cell repertoires in COVID-19. Using immunoSEQ multiplex PCR, the repertoire was profiled, and TCRdb retains in-frame clones only, with some absent. The table lists roughly 80,000 clones, over 65% of them singletons, with roughly 12% in the top ten. Sequencing was performed on peripheral blood. These TCRs come from a human donor in a cohort sampled during active COVID-19. CDR3s include the opening cysteine and the closing phenylalanine or tryptophan. D genes are given only for firm matches. Clone size is given for some rows only: seen once, a few or many times, or a class if the clone is expanded.

len,abundance,j_gene,d_gene,v_gene,CDR3nt,CDR3aa
16,NA,TRBJ1-5,NA,TRBV6-1,TGTGCCAGCAGTGAAGCGCTTAGGGGTAAGCTCCAGCCCCAGCATTTT,CASSEALRGKLQPQHF
14,NA,TRBJ2-5,NA,TRBV7-9,TGTGCCAGCAGCTTAGACAGGGCCCAAGAGACCCAGTACTTC,CASSLDRAQETQYF
16,NA,TRBJ2-1,TRBD2,TRBV19,TGTGCCAGTACCTCACTCGAGGGCGCTAGCGGGAGAGAGCAGTTCTTC,CASTSLEGASGREQFF
14,NA,TRBJ1-6,TRBD1,TRBV14,TGTGCCAGCAGCTTCGACAGGGTGACTTCACCCCTCCACTTT,CASSFDRVTSPLHF
11,NA,TRBJ2-7,NA,TRBV2,TGTGCCAGCAGTGAAGCCTGGAGGCAGTACTTC,CASSEAWRQYF
16,NA,TRBJ2-5,TRBD1,TRBV6-5,TGTGCCAGCAGTTACCGTAGTAGGGGGCAAGGGGAGACCCAGTACTTC,CASSYRSRGQGETQYF
15,NA,TRBJ2-5,TRBD2,TRBV18,TGTGCCAGCTCACCACTCCAGCGGGGGCAAGAGACCCAGTACTTC,CASSPLQRGQETQYF
15,NA,TRBJ2-7,TRBD2,TRBV7-8,TGTGCCAGCAGCTTAGCTGGGCGGGAGGCATGGGAGCAGTACTTC,CASSLAGREAWEQYF
15,NA,TRBJ2-5,TRBD2,TRBV5-1,TGCGCCAGCCGCACTAGCGGGGGGGCCCTGGAGACCCAGTACTTC,CASRTSGGALETQYF
14,NA,TRBJ2-3,NA,TRBV5-8,TGTGCCAGCAGCCGAGACGTGGACAGAAATACGCAGTATTTT,CASSRDVDRNTQYF
15,NA,TRBJ1-5,NA,TRBV21-1,TGTGCCATGAAGCCGCGGGCGGCCGCCAATCGGCCCCAGCATTTT,CAMKPRAAANRPQHF
11,NA,TRBJ1-5,TRBD1,TRBV29-1,TGCAGCGTTGTAAGGACAGGGGTCCAGCATTTT,CSVVRTGVQHF
14,NA,TRBJ2-7,TRBD1,TRBV5-1,TGCGCCAGCAGCTCACGTGGGACAGGCTACGAGCAGTACTTC,CASSSRGTGYEQYF
12,NA,TRBJ2-2,NA,TRBV2,TGTGCCAGCAGCCAAAACACCGGGGAGCTGTTTTTT,CASSQNTGELFF
15,NA,TRBJ2-2,TRBD2,TRBV7-2,TGTGCCAGCAGACCCGCTAGCGGATCCACCGGGGAGCTGTTTTTT,CASRPASGSTGELFF
15,NA,TRBJ2-3,TRBD2,TRBV6-5,TGTCCTCCTTTCTCACGGGGGGGTGCAACAGATACGCAGTATTTT,CPPFSRGGATDTQYF
15,NA,TRBJ1-3,NA,TRBV3-1/TRBV3-2,TGTGCCAGCAGTTCAGGTATTTCCTCTGGAAACACCATATATTTT,CASSSGISSGNTIYF
14,NA,TRBJ2-7,TRBD1,TRBV6-6,TGTGCCAGCAGCTTTGGACAGGGGGGGTACGAGCAGTACTTC,CASSFGQGGYEQYF
14,NA,TRBJ1-2,TRBD1,TRBV6-5,TGTGCCAGCAGACCTCCGGGACAGGGACGTGGCTACACCTTC,CASRPPGQGRGYTF
14,NA,TRBJ2-7,NA,TRBV3-1/TRBV3-2,TGTGCCAGCAGCCAATATAGCCTCCGCGACGAGCAGTACTTC,CASSQYSLRDEQYF
15,NA,TRBJ1-3,NA,TRBV18,TGTGCCAGCTCACGGGTCCCAGGCCCTGGAAACACCATATATTTT,CASSRVPGPGNTIYF
13,NA,TRBJ1-1,NA,TRBV5-1,TGCGCCACCTCAGGGGCACCGAACACTGAAGCTTTCTTT,CATSGAPNTEAFF
16,NA,TRBJ2-5,TRBD1,TRBV5-1,TGCGCCAGCAGCGCTCTACAGGGGGCGAAGGGAGAGACCCAGTACTTC,CASSALQGAKGETQYF
12,NA,TRBJ1-2,NA,TRBV12-3/TRBV12-4,TGTGCCAGCAGTTTGCGTGGCTATGGCTACACCTTC,CASSLRGYGYTF
12,few,TRBJ2-7,NA,TRBV2,TGTGCCAGCGGCGGCCAACACTACGAGCAGTACTTC,CASGGQHYEQYF
13,NA,TRBJ1-1,NA,TRBV19,TGTGCCAGTTCAAGACAGAAGGGAACTGAAGCTTTCTTT,CASSRQKGTEAFF
13,NA,TRBJ2-2,TRBD2,TRBV7-3,TGTGCCAGCAGCTCTAGCGGTCCCGGGGAGCTGTTTTTT,CASSSSGPGELFF
13,NA,TRBJ2-7,TRBD1,TRBV27,TGTGCCAGCAGACGACAGGGACGGTACGAGCAGTACTTC,CASRRQGRYEQYF
15,NA,TRBJ2-3,TRBD1,TRBV7-9,TGTGCCAACAGGGGACAGGGCCCTAGCACAGATACGCAGTATTTT,CANRGQGPSTDTQYF
11,NA,TRBJ2-5,NA,TRBV2,TGTGCCAGCAGCCTCGGAGAGACCCAGTACTTC,CASSLGETQYF
15,NA,TRBJ1-5,TRBD1,TRBV2,TGTGCCAGCAGCCCGACAGGGCTTGGGAATCAGCCCCAGCATTTT,CASSPTGLGNQPQHF
13,few,TRBJ1-5,NA,TRBV7-2,TGTGCCAGCCGCAGGGATAGCAATCAGCCCCAGCATTTT,CASRRDSNQPQHF
14,NA,TRBJ2-5,TRBD1,TRBV4-1,TGCGCCAGCAGCCAAACTGACAGGGCCGAGACCCAGTACTTC,CASSQTDRAETQYF
16,once,TRBJ2-7,TRBD2,TRBV5-1,TGCGCCAGCAGCTTCGGAACCGGGACTAGTAGCTACGAGCAGTACTTC,CASSFGTGTSSYEQYF
13,NA,TRBJ2-7,NA,TRBV2,TGTGCCAGTGGACCGGGACTTACACGCGAGCAGTACTTC,CASGPGLTREQYF
15,NA,TRBJ2-7,TRBD2,TRBV6-1,TGTGCCAGCAGTGAACTGACTAGCGGGACTAACGAGCAGTACTTC,CASSELTSGTNEQYF
16,NA,TRBJ2-1,NA,TRBV7-3,TGTGCCAGCAGCCTAATTAGCGGCCTCTCCTACAATGAGCAGTTCTTC,CASSLISGLSYNEQFF
14,NA,TRBJ2-7,NA,TRBV5-4,TGTGCCAGCAGCTTGGAAGGACTCTTTTACGAGCAGTACTTC,CASSLEGLFYEQYF
17,NA,TRBJ2-3,NA,TRBV3-1/TRBV3-2,TGTGCCAGCAGCCCCAGGACTATCGGTCTGAACACAGATACGCAGTATTTT,CASSPRTIGLNTDTQYF
13,NA,TRBJ2-5,TRBD1,TRBV9,TGTGCCAGACCCCCCGGGACAGGTGGGACCCAGTACTTC,CARPPGTGGTQYF
14,NA,TRBJ2-7,NA,TRBV15,TGTGCCACCAGCAGAGATAGGACAGCGAAAGAGCAGTACTTC,CATSRDRTAKEQYF
13,NA,TRBJ1-1,NA,TRBV19,TGTGCCAGTAGTATATGGCAGAACACTGAAGCTTTCTTT,CASSIWQNTEAFF
16,NA,TRBJ1-1,TRBD1,TRBV19,TGTGCCAGTAGTGTAGGCCGGGACAGGGCTCTAACTGAAGCTTTCTTT,CASSVGRDRALTEAFF
18,NA,TRBJ2-3,TRBD2,TRBV3-1/TRBV3-2,TGTGCCAGCAGCCAAGGCTTTCTAGCGGGAGTACGAACAGATACGCAGTATTTT,CASSQGFLAGVRTDTQYF
17,NA,TRBJ2-5,TRBD1,TRBV18,TGTGCCAGCTCACCACAGGGGACAGGGCGTTTACAAGAGACCCAGTACTTC,CASSPQGTGRLQETQYF
15,NA,TRBJ2-5,TRBD2,TRBV19,TGTGCCAGTAGTCCCACCGGGACTAGAGAAGAGACCCAGTACTTC,CASSPTGTREETQYF
15,NA,TRBJ2-1,NA,TRBV5-1,TGCGCCAGCAGCCCCGGTGCGCCCTCAGGTAGTGAGCAGTTCTTC,CASSPGAPSGSEQFF
12,once,TRBJ1-1,NA,TRBV11-2,TGTGCCAGCAGCTTAGAAGTTAGCAAAACTTTCTTT,CASSLEVSKTFF
15,NA,TRBJ2-1,TRBD2,TRBV19,TGTGCCAGTAGTCCCACTAGCGGGGGGGCCGCTGAGCAGTTCTTC,CASSPTSGGAAEQFF
13,once,TRBJ2-7,TRBD1,TRBV7-9,TGTGCCAGCAGCCCCGTTACAGGGGGCGAGCAGTACTTC,CASSPVTGGEQYF
17,NA,TRBJ2-3,TRBD2,TRBV7-6,TGTGCCAGCAGCTCTAGAGGGGTTAGCGGGAGGGCAGATACGCAGTATTTT,CASSSRGVSGRADTQYF
12,few,TRBJ1-3,NA,TRBV29-1,TGCAGCGTTGGGTCCGAGGTAAACACCATATATTTT,CSVGSEVNTIYF
15,NA,TRBJ1-2,NA,TRBV27,TGTGCCAGCAGTTCTAGAGACGGACTCGGGGGAGGCTACACCTTC,CASSSRDGLGGGYTF
13,NA,TRBJ2-7,TRBD1,TRBV6-1,TGTGCCAGCAGTGACACAGGGGCCTACGAGCAGTACTTC,CASSDTGAYEQYF
15,NA,TRBJ2-2,NA,TRBV5-1,TGCGCCAGCACCCTCGAAGGACTAAACACCGGGGAGCTGTTTTTT,CASTLEGLNTGELFF
15,once,TRBJ1-1,NA,TRBV13,TGTGCCAGCAGCTTAGCGGTCCACAGAAACACTGAAGCTTTCTTT,CASSLAVHRNTEAFF
15,NA,TRBJ1-4,NA,TRBV28,TGTGCCAGCAGTTCCCCCATGAGAACTAATGAAAAACTGTTTTTT,CASSSPMRTNEKLFF
11,NA,TRBJ2-7,NA,TRBV10-3,TGTGCCTCAAAGGGAGATTACGAGCAGTACTTC,CASKGDYEQYF
14,NA,TRBJ1-4,TRBD1,TRBV5-6,TGTGCCAGCAGCTGGACAGGGGCTAATGAAAAACTGTTTTTT,CASSWTGANEKLFF